This TCR beta chain originates from a study of CD8+ T cells in alopecia areata. CDR3 length: 12 residues. CDR1 and CDR2 from the germline V gene are MNHEY and SVGAGI. The J segment lost 6 bases and the V segment lost 8 bases, leaving 4 bases of the junction unmatched. As regards this clone: Antigen specificity is unknown.

Investigators isolated RNA and reverse transcribed it into cDNA to act as the sequencing template. The table came from immunoSEQ multiplex PCR; TCRdb's copy has only in-frame clones and leaves some out. The profile shows about 150,000 clones, around half of them singletons. Study-wide findings and caveats: Scalp samples also contribute reads from the resident alphabeta T cells found in normal skin.

Sequencing was performed on CD8+ T cells sorted from blood, taken at week 0. The TCR sequence derives from a human donor with alopecia areata. The chain couples TRBV6-5 to TRBJ2-7; 10 positions agree with TRBD2. The CDR3 here is CASERTSGEQYF. CDR3 nucleotides: TGTGCCAGCGAGCGGACTAGCGGCGAGCAGTACTTC.